Below are 7 T cell receptor beta chains sequenced from a single sample in a study of CD8 T cells in Susac syndrome. When the RNA was reverse transcribed, random hexamers were used with an input of 0.5 to 1 ug. Using its own MiXCR run on the immunoSEQ multiplex PCR reads, TCRdb lists one record per CDR3 protein. The sample records 60,000 to 75,000 distinct CDR3 sequences, 95% being singletons. The sequencing sample was made of CD8+ T cells from PBMCs. These receptors were obtained from a human donor in good health.

The V gene is TRBV6-2 or TRBV6-3, the J gene TRBJ2-4; TRBD1 matches at 7 bases. In germline, CDR1 is MNHEY, CDR2 SVGEGT. The CDR3 runs 14 residues. V was clipped by 6 bases and J by 8 bases; unmatched bases: 10. This CDR3 is CASRMTGSMDIQYF. The CDR3 DNA reads as TGTGCCAGCAGAATGACAGGGAGTATGGACATTCAGTACTTC.

The rearrangement links TRBV7-6 to TRBJ1-4, with TRBD1 matching over 8 bases. CDR3 length: 13 amino acids. V lost 5 bases and J lost 8; bases outside the gene matches: 4. Germline V gene data show CDR1 as SGHVS and CDR2 as FNYEAQ. CDR3 in amino acids: CASSPRTGEKLFF. The CDR3 DNA reads as TGTGCCAGCAGCCCCCGGACAGGGGAAAAACTGTTTTTT.

The chain couples TRBV7-8 to TRBJ2-5; D not resolved. The CDR3 length is 13 residues. Trimming shortened V by 4 bases and J by 3 bases, and 9 bases separated the two germline ends. Germline values: CDR1 SGHVS, CDR2 FQNEAQ. The CDR3 region has the DNA TGTGCCAGCAGCTCACCTCCTAAAGAGACCCAGTACTTC. Residues: CASSSPPKETQYF.

This chain connects TRBV14 to TRBJ2-7; a weak D match, TRBD1 (7 bases). The CDR3 runs 15 residues. CDR1 and CDR2 (germline): SGHDN, FVKESK. V was cut by 1 base and J by 3 bases, with 13 bases left in between. The chain's CDR3 is CASSQGTGLLYEQYF. The CDR3 DNA reads TGTGCCAGCAGCCAAGGGACAGGACTACTCTACGAGCAGTACTTC.

Notes on this clonotype: Compared with germline, one end of the junction differs, possibly owing to a read error. The chain combines TRBV6-5 with TRBJ2-7; unclear D gene. This CDR3 region has 11 residues. Germline V gene sequence: CDR1 MNHEY, CDR2 SVGAGI. CDR3 sequence: CASSHSGEQYF. The DNA for the CDR3 is TGTGCCAGCAGTCACTCGGGCGAGCAGTACTTC.

This sequence joins TRBV5-6 and TRBJ1-1; D is uncertain. Germline CDR1 is SGHDT and CDR2 is YYEEEE. CDR3 length equals 12 residues. The V and J ends lost 4 bases and 7 bases respectively, with 11 bases between them. CDR3 sequence: CASSVSQIEAFF. The CDR3 region has the DNA TGTGCCAGCAGCGTAAGTCAGATTGAAGCTTTCTTT.

The CDR3 nucleotides are TGTGCCAGCAGTCTATCCAGGGGGAACACTGAAGCTTTCTTT. Translation gives CASSLSRGNTEAFF. The chain joins TRBV6-5 to TRBJ1-1; D is possibly TRBD1 (6 bases). Per germline, CDR1 MNHEY and CDR2 SVGAGI. V lost 5 bases to trimming and J lost 1 base, with 11 bases between them. The length of the CDR3 is 14 residues.